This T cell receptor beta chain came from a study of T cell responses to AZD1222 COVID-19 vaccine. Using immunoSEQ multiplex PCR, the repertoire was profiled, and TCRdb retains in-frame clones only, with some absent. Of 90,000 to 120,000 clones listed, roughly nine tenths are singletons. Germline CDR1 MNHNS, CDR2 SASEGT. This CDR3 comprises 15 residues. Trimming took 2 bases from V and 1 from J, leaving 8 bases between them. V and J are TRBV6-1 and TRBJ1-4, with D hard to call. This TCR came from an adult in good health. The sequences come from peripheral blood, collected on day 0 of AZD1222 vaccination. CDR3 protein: CASSETWGTNEKLFF. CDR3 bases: TGTGCCAGCAGTGAAACCTGGGGAACTAATGAAAAACTGTTTTTT.